Here is one T cell receptor beta chain with its context. Its antigen remains unidentified. Per-base quality was not reported, and no clone a single base away is much larger than it. A distance of 22 bases separates the germline ends of V and J, which lose 5 bases and 1 base respectively. Based on the germline V gene (reference sequence), the CDR1 and CDR2 sequences are MNHEY and SMNVEV. The CDR3 measures 18 amino acids from cysteine to phenylalanine. Only the CDR3 DNA is retained, 54 bases long and in frame from the first base. This sample was included in a study of technical replicates of blood from several donors (dated by TCRdb to between 2016 and 2019). Library preparation used the immunoSEQ multiplex PCR assay. TCRdb limited this immuneACCESS table to in-frame rearrangements with V and J called. A share of clones is missing; checked studies link under half to unresolved V genes, and the rest is unexplained. Recorded for this sample are 75,000 to 90,000 clones; 95% to 97% of them occurred a single time. Together, the top ten hold approximately 0.32% of the sample.

Sequenced material: T cells isolated from PBMCs. The V and J genes are TRBV27 and TRBJ2-3, and possibly TRBD1, on 6 matching bases. The receptor comes from a human donor in good health. The encoded CDR3 is CASSPLPQDRWRTDTQYF. The bases read TGTGCCAGCAGTCCCCTCCCCCAAGACAGGTGGCGCACAGATACGCAGTATTTT.